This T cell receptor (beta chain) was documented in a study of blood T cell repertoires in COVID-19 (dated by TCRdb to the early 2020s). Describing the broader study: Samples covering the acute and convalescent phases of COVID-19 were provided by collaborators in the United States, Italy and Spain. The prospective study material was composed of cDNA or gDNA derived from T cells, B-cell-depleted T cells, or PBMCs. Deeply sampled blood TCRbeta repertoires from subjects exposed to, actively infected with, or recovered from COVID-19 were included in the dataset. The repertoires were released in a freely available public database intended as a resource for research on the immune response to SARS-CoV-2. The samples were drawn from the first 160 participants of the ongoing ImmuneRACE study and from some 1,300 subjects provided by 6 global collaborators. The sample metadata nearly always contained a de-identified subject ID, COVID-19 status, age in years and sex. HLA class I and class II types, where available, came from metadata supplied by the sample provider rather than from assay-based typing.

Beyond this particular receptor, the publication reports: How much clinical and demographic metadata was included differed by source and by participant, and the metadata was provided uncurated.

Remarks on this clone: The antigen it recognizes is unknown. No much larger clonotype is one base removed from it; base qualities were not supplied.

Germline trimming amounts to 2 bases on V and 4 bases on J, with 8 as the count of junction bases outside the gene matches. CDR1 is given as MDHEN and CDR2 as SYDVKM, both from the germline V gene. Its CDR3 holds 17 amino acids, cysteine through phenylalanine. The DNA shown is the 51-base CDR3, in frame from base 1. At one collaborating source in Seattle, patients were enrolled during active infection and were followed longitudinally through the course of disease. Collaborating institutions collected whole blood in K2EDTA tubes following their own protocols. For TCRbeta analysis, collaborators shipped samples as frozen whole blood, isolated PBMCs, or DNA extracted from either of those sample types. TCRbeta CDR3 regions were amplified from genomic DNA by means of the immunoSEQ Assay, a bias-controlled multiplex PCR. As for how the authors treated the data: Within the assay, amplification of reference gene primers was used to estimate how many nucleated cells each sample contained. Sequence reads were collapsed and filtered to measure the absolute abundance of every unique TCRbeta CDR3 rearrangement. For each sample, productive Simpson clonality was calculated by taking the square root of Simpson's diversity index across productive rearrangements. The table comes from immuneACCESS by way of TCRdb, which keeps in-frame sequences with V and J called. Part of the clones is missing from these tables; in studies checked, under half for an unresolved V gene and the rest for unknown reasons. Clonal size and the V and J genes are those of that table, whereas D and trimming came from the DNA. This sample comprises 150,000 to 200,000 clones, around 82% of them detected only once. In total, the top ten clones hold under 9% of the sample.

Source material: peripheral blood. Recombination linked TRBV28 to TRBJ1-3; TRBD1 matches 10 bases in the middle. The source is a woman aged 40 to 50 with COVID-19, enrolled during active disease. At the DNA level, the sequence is TGTGCCAGCAGTTTAGCGCTTGGGGGACAGGGGGGAAACACCATATATTTT. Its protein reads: CASSLALGGQGGNTIYF.